The entry that follows covers one T cell receptor (beta chain) sequence. Its antigen is not identified. A multiplex PCR was run with 60 Vbeta primers and 13 Jbeta primers. TCRdb's copy holds only in-frame clones and misses some; the assay was immunoSEQ multiplex PCR. This table has some 130,000 clones, 70% to 85% appearing once. Germline CDR1 LGHNA, CDR2 YNFKEQ. The CDR3 has 16 amino acids. Trimming left V 1 base short and J 6 bases short, with 19 bases between. The sample belongs to a study of cytomegalovirus exposure and HLA in healthy donors. Study background: Previous work identified roughly 110 million unique TCR beta sequences from 200 million or so T cells. Whole-study findings and limits: In a later analysis, HLA-associated TCR beta chains were more clonally expanded than equally common others.

This chain connects TRBV4-2 to TRBJ2-7; a weak D match, TRBD2 (5 bases). Sequenced sample: PBMCs. The sequence came from a male donor in good health and CMV-seropositive. CDR3 protein: CASSQGEITTIAEQYF. DNA for the CDR3: TGTGCCAGCAGCCAAGGGGAGATTACAACCATCGCCGAGCAGTACTTC.